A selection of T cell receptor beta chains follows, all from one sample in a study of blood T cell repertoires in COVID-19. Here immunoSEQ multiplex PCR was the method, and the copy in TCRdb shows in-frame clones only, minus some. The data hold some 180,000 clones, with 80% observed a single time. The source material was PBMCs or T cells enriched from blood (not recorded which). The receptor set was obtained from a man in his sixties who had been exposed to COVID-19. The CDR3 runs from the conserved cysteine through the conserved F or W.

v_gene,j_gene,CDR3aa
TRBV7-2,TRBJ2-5,CASSRLRETQYF
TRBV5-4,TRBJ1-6,CAMRAQGNSPLHF
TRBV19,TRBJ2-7,CASRDPGLASYEQYF
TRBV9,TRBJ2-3,CASSAPSGSATRTDTQYF
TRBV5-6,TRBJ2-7,CASSLISGSVDEQYF
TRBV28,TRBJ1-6,CASSLMGQGSSPLHF
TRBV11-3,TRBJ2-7,CASSSRRLAGLNEQYF
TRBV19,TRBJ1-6,CASSVGGTVSPLHF
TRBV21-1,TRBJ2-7,CASSKEGQAFGSSGSCYEQYF
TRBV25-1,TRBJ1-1,CASSESGGNTEAFF
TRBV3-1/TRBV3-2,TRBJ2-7,CASSQKLNYEQYF
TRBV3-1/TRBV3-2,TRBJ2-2,CASSQGQGRNTGELFF
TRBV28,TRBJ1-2,CASSLTGSYGYTF
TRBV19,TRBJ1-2,CASSVWDRRNYGYTF
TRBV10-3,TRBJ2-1,CAIRRTGNEQFF
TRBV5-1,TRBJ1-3,CASSLDRGPYPIYF
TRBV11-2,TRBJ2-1,CASSLSRREAEQFF
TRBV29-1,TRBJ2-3,CSALVTVTVNTQYF
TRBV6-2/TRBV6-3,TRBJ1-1,CASSYSTSPEAFF
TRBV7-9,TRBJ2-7,CASSDDTRDRGSFYEQYF
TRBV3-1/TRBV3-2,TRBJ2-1,CASSLGRVDEQFF
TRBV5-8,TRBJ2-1,CASSFLRFSGRQSAHEQFF
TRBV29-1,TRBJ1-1,CSGDRGPNTEAFF
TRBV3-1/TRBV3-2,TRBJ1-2,CASSQNRGANYGYTF
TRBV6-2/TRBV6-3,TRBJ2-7,CASSYDLAPNEQYF
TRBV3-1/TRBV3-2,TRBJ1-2,CASSQDTRGYTF
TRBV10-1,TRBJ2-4,CASSTGVGNIQYF
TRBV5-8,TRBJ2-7,CASSFLQGYEQYF
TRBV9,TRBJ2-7,CASSVRGGPESSYEQYF
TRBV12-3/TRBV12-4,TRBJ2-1,CASSFVAYNEQFF
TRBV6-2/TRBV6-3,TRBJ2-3,CASSPFVSADTQYF
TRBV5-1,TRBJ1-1,CASRTGQGMNTEAFF
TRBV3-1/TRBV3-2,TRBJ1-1,CASSQGAGIYF
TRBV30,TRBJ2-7,CAWRSRRERYEQYF
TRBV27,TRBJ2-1,CASSLGQGYNEQFF
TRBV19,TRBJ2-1,CASSIDGGARNEQFF
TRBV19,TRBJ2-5,CATSIWDRRETQYF
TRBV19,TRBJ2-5,CASSNPFSGPGETQYF
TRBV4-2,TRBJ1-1,CASSQDGERSLEAFF
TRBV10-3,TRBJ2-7,CAISDRGTYEQYF
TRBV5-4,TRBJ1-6,CASSPGGPNSPLHF
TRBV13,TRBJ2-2,CASTSDGALGGELFF
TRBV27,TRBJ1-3,CASSETDFSGNTIYF
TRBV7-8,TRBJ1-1,CASSLRGNTEAFF
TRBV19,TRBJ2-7,CASSARQGVDEQYF
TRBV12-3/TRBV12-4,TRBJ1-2,CASSLDGSYGYTF
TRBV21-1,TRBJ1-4,CAKTTAPNEKLFF